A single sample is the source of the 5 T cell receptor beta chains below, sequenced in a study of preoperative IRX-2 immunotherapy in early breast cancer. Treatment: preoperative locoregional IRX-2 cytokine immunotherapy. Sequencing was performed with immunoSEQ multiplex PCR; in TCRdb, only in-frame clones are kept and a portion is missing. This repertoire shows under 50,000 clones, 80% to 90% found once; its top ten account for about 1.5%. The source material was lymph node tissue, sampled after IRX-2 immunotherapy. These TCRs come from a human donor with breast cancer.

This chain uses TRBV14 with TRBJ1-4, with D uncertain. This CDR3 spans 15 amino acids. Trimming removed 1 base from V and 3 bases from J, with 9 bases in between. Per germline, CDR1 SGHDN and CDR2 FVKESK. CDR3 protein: CASSQGEFSNEKLFF. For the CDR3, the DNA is TGTGCCAGCAGCCAAGGGGAGTTTTCTAATGAAAAACTGTTTTTT.

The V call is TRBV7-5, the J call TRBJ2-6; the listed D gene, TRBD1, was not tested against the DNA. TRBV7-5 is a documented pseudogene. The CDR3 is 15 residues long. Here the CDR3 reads CASSPQGSGANVLTF. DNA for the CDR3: TGTGCCAGCAGCCCGCAGGGTTCCGGGGCCAACGTCCTGACTTTC.

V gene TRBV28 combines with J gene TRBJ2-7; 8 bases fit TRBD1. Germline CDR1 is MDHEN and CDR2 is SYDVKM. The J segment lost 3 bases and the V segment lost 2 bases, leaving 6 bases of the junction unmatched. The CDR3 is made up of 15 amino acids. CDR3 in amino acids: CASSLGGQAVYEQYF. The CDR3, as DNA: TGTGCCAGCAGTTTAGGGGGACAGGCGGTCTACGAGCAGTACTTC.

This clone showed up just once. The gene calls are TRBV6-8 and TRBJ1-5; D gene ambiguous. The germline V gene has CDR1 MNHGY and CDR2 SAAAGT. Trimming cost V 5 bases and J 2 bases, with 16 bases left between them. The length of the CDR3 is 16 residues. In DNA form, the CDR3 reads TGTGCCAGCAGTCAGCCAACCCCGTCGGGCAATCAGCCCCAGCATTTT. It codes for CASSQPTPSGNQPQHF.

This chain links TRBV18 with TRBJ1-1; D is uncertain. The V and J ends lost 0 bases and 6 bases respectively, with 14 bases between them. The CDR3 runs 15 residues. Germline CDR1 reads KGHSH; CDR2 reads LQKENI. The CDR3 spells CASSPPSRQKAEAFF. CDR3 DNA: TGTGCCAGCTCACCACCGTCCAGGCAGAAGGCTGAAGCTTTCTTT.